The clone carrying this TCR beta chain was found a few times. This sample was taken from a study of CD8 T cells in Susac syndrome. V was trimmed by 1 base and J by 5 bases, leaving 14 bases between them. Per the germline V gene, CDR1 is MNHNS and CDR2 is SASEGT. The CDR3 extends over 15 amino acids. The RNA, roughly 0.5 to 1 ug, was put through reverse transcription using random hexamers. One entry per CDR3 protein results from TCRdb running MiXCR on the immunoSEQ multiplex PCR reads. The table has some 300,000 distinct CDR3 sequences, 85% seen once; the top ten hold about 0.11%. The V and J genes are TRBV6-1 and TRBJ2-5; tentatively, D is TRBD1 (6 bases). Sequencing input: CD8+ T cells from PBMCs. The origin of this receptor is a human donor with multiple sclerosis. The CDR3 bases are TGTGCCAGCAGTGAAGGCTACAGGGATGCGGAGACCCAGTACTTC. As protein: CASSEGYRDAETQYF.